This T cell receptor (beta chain) was recovered during a study of human T cells and chemical hapten exposure. About the study: TCR yields differed between samples (mainly from small differences in pooled library volume). Findings and caveats of the study: TCRs exceeding a frequency of 1 in 1000 stayed unchanged under DPC sensitization.

The sample holds a few counts of this clonotype. Its antigen is not known. The library tagged each cDNA molecule with unique molecular identifiers. TCRdb reprocessed the reads with MiXCR, giving one entry per CDR3 protein. This table holds 120,000 or so distinct CDR3 sequences, over 7.5% found once. The length of the CDR3 is 15 residues. V shed 5 bases and J shed 6 bases, with 17 bases lying between them. Total RNA was extracted from unfractionated whole blood. The sample was whole blood. The chain couples TRBV12-3 or TRBV12-4 to TRBJ2-1; possibly TRBD2 for D (5 bases). The sequence derives from a human donor in good health. Some clones in this sample may be carry-over from other donors' samples. The CDR3 sequence: CASSPPGQAGNEQFF. As DNA, the CDR3 is TGTGCCAGCAGTCCCCCCGGTCAGGCGGGCAATGAGCAGTTCTTC.